This T cell receptor beta chain was captured by sequencing in a study of blood T cell repertoires in COVID-19. Study in general: Acute and convalescent COVID-19 specimens originated in the United States, Italy and Spain.

CDR1 and CDR2 from the germline V gene are LNHNV and YYDKDF (reference sequence). The V end was cut by 10 bases, the J end by 0 bases, with 24 bases between. The CDR3 contains 17 residues. TCRdb's table, derived via immunoSEQ multiplex PCR, lists solely in-frame clones and lacks some. The sample yields some 200,000 clones, 70% to 90% seen once. Sequenced: peripheral blood. This clonotype originated in a woman in her 40s with acute or convalescent COVID-19. V is TRBV15 and J is TRBJ1-1; TRBD1 is a possible D gene (5 bases). DNA of the CDR3: TGTGCCATCCCCCCGTATTACACGGGGGTAATGAACACTGAAGCTTTCTTT. This codes for CAIPPYYTGVMNTEAFF.